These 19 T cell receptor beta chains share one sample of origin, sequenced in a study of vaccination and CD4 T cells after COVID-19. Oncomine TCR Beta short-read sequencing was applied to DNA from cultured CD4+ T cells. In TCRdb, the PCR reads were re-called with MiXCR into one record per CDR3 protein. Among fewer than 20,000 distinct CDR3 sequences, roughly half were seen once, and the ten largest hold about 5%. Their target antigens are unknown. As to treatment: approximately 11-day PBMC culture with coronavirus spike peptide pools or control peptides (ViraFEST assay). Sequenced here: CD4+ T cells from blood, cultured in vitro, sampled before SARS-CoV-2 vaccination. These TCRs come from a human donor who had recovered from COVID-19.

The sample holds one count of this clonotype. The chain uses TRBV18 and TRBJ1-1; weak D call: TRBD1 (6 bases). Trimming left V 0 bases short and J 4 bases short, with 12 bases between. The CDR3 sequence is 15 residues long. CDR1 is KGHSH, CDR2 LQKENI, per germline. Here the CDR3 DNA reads TGTGCCAGCTCACCACCCGGGGGGCTAGGCACTGAAGCTTTCTTT. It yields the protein CASSPPGGLGTEAFF.

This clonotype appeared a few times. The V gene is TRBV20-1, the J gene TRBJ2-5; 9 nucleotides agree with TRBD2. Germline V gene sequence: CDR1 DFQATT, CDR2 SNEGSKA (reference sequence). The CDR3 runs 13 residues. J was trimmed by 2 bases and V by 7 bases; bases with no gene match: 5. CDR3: CSELAGGQETQYF. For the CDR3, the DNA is TGCAGTGAACTAGCGGGTGGACAAGAGACCCAGTACTTC.

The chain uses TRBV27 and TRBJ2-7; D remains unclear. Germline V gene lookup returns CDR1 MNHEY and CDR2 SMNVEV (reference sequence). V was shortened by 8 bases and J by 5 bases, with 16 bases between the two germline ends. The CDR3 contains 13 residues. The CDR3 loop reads CASSSPAKDEQYF. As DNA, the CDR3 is TGTGCCAGCTCCAGCCCAGCAAAGGACGAGCAGTACTTC.

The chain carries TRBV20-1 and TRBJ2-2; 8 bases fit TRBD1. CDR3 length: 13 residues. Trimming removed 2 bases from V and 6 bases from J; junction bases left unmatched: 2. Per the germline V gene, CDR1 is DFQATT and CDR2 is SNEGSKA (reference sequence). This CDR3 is CSARTGGSGELFF. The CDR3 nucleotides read TGCAGTGCTAGAACAGGGGGTTCCGGGGAGCTGTTTTTT.

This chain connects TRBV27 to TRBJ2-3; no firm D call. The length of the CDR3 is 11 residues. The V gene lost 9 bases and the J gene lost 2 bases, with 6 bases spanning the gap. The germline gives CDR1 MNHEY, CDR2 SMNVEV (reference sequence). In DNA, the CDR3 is TGTGCCAGTAAAACCACAGATACGCAGTATTTT. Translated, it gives CASKTTDTQYF.

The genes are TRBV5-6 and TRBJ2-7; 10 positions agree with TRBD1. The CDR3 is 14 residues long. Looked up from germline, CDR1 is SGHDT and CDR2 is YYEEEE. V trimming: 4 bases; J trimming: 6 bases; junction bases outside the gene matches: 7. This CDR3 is CASSRGQGFREQYF. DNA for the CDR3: TGTGCCAGCAGCAGGGGACAGGGGTTCCGCGAGCAGTACTTC.

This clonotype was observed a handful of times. CDR3 DNA sequence: TGCGCCAGCAGCCAAGAACTAGCGGGGTTCAATGAGCAGTTCTTC. Amino acids: CASSQELAGFNEQFF. V is TRBV4-3 and J is TRBJ2-1; 10 bases agree with TRBD2. The trim removed 0 bases at V and 6 bases at J, leaving 2 bases unmatched. CDR1 is LGHNA and CDR2 is YSLEER in the germline V gene. This CDR3 region has 15 residues.

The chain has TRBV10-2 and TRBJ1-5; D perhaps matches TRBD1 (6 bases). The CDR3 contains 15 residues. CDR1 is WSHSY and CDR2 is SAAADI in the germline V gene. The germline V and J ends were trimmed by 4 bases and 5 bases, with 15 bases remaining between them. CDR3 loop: CASSGIGQIDQPQHF. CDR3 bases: TGCGCCAGCAGTGGGATCGGACAGATTGATCAGCCCCAGCATTTT.

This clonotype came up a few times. As DNA, the CDR3 is TGTGCCAGCAGGGACACTCGGGACCTTAGCAATCAGCCCCAGCATTTT. Its translation: CASRDTRDLSNQPQHF. The genes are TRBV25-1 and TRBJ1-5; D is perhaps TRBD1 (5 bases). The germline gives CDR1 MGHDK, CDR2 SYGVNS. This CDR3 is 16 amino acids long. Trimming pared 6 bases from V and 0 bases from J, leaving 15 bases between.

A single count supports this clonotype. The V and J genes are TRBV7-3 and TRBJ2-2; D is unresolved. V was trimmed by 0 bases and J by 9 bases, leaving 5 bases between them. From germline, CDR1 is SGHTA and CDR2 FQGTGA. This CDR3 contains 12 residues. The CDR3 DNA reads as TGTGCCAGCAGCTTAACAGGCCGGGAGCTGTTTTTT. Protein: CASSLTGRELFF.

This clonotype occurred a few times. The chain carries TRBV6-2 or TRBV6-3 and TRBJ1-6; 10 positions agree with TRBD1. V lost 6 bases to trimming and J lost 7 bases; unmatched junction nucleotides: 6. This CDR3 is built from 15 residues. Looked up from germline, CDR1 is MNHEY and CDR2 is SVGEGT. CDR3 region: CASSPRTGGNSPLHF. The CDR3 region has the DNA TGTGCCAGCAGCCCACGGACAGGGGGGAATTCACCCCTCCACTTT.

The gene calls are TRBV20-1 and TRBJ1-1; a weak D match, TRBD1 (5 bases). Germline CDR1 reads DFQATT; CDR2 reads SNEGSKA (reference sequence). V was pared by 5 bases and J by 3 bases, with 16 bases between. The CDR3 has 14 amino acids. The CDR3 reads CSAYTRQTDTEAFF. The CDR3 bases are TGCAGTGCTTACACAAGACAGACGGACACTGAAGCTTTCTTT.

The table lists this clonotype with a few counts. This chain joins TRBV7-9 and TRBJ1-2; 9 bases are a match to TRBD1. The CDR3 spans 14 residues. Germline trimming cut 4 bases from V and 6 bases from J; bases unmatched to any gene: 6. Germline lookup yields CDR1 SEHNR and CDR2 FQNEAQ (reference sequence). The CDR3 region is CASSSPGQGDGYTF. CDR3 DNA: TGTGCCAGCAGCTCACCGGGACAGGGCGATGGCTACACCTTC.

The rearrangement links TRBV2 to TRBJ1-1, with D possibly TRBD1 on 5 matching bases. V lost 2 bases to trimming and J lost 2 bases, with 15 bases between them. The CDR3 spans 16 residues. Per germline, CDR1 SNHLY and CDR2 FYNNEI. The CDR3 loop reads CASSEWGGTANTEAFF. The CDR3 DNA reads TGTGCCAGCAGTGAATGGGGGGGAACGGCTAACACTGAAGCTTTCTTT.

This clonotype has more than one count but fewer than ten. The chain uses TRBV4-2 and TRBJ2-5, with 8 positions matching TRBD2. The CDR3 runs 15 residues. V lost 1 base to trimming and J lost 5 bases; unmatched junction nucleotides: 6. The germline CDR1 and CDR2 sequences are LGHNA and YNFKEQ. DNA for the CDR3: TGTGCCAGCAGCCAAGTCGGGGGGGGGAGTGAGACCCAGTACTTC. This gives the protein CASSQVGGGSETQYF.

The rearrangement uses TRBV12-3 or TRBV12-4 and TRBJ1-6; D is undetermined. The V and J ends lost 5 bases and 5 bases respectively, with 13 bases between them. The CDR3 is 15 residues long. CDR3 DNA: TGTGCCAGCAGTATTCGGGCCGTCAATAATTCACCCCTCCACTTT. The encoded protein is CASSIRAVNNSPLHF.

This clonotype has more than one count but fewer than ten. CDR3 nucleotide sequence: TGTGCCAGCAGTACATCCAGGGGTGGCTACACCTTC. Translation gives CASSTSRGGYTF. The genes are TRBV27 and TRBJ1-2, with D tentatively TRBD1 (6 bases). Trimming pared 5 bases from V and 7 bases from J, leaving 11 bases between. This CDR3 is built from 12 residues. Germline V lookup: CDR1 MNHEY, CDR2 SMNVEV (reference sequence).

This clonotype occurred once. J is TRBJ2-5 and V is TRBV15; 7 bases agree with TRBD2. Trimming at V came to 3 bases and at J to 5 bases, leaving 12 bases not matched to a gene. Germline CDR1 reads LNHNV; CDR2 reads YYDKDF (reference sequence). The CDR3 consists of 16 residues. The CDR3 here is CATSRRVFWRGETQYF. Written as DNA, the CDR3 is TGTGCCACCAGCAGGAGGGTTTTTTGGCGGGGGGAGACCCAGTACTTC.

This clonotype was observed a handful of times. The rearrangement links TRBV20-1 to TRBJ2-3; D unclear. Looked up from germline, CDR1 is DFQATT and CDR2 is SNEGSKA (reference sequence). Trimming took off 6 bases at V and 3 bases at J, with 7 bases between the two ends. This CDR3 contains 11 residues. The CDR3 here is CSAAHTDTQYF. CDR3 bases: TGCAGTGCCGCCCATACAGATACGCAGTATTTT.